The 10 T cell receptor beta chains below come from one sample, sequenced in a study of response to subunit inactivated influenza vaccine. TCRdb itself ran the RT-PCR reads through MiXCR, one entry per CDR3 protein. The sample carries about 650,000 distinct CDR3 sequences, 15% to 17% recorded once. The material sequenced was PBMCs from blood, taken 11 to 12 days after vaccination. These receptors originate from a man in his fifties who received an inactivated influenza vaccine.

The table lists this clonotype with a few counts. The chain's CDR3 is CASSVASGLGYEQYF. CDR3 DNA sequence: TGTGCCAGCAGCGTAGCTAGCGGCCTCGGTTACGAGCAGTACTTC. The rearrangement uses TRBV9 and TRBJ2-7; 7 bases are shared with TRBD2. The V gene's germline CDR1 is SGDLS and CDR2 YYNGEE. This CDR3 is 15 amino acids long. V gave up 0 bases and J gave up 4 bases; unmatched junction bases: 7.

This chain connects TRBV28 to TRBJ2-3, with D possibly TRBD2 on 6 matching bases. The CDR3 extends over 15 amino acids. The V gene lost 7 bases and the J gene lost 4 bases, with 18 bases spanning the gap. Germline V gene lookup returns CDR1 MDHEN and CDR2 SYDVKM. The CDR3 bases are TGTGCCAGCATTTTTCCGGGAGCTCCACCAGATACGCAGTATTTT. Residues: CASIFPGAPPDTQYF. Full variable domain (rest looked up from reference TRBV28 and TRBJ2-3): DVKVTQSSRYLVKRTGEKVFLECVQDMDHENMFWYRQDPGLGLRLIYFSYDVKMKEKGDIPEGYSVSREKKERFSLILESASTNQTSMYLCASIFPGAPPDTQYFGPGTRLTVL.

The chain employs TRBV3-1 and TRBJ2-5; tentatively, D is TRBD1 (6 bases). CDR1 is LGHDT, CDR2 YNNKEL, per germline (reference sequence). CDR3 size: 14 residues. V was shortened by 4 bases and J by 4 bases, with 13 bases between the two germline ends. The CDR3 loop reads CASSPQGEGETQYF. The CDR3 coding sequence is TGTGCCAGCAGCCCACAGGGTGAAGGAGAGACCCAGTACTTC.

This chain joins TRBV6-1 and TRBJ2-5; D is perhaps TRBD1 (5 bases). Trimming took 6 bases from V and 2 from J, leaving 13 bases between them. CDR3 length: 14 amino acids. The germline V gene encodes CDR1 MNHNS and CDR2 SASEGT. The CDR3 sequence: CASRSAGNQETQYF. CDR3 DNA: TGTGCCAGCAGGTCGGCAGGGAATCAAGAGACCCAGTACTTC.

In its sample, this clonotype was seen a few times. A junction end diverges from the germline sequence, so it may reflect a read error. The CDR3 loop is CRLRGPRDF. CDR3 coding DNA: TGCAGACTAAGGGGGCCCCGGGACTTC. The V and J genes are TRBV20-1 and TRBJ2-5, with 7 positions matching TRBD1. Germline assignment: CDR1 DFQATT and CDR2 SNEGSKA (reference sequence). This CDR3 comprises 9 residues.

This clonotype was counted between two and nine times. The chain couples TRBV5-6 to TRBJ2-3, with 8 bases identical to TRBD2. Germline trimming cut 4 bases from V and 0 bases from J; bases unmatched to any gene: 7. Germline CDR1 is SGHDT and CDR2 is YYEEEE. CDR3 length: 16 amino acids. CDR3 sequence: CASSAASGPSTDTQYF. The CDR3 DNA follows: TGTGCCAGCAGCGCTGCTAGCGGGCCAAGCACAGATACGCAGTATTTT.

The V gene is TRBV11-2, the J gene TRBJ2-1; perhaps D is TRBD1 or TRBD2 (5 bases each). The germline V and J ends were trimmed by 5 bases and 10 bases, with 21 bases remaining between them. The germline V gene encodes CDR1 SGHAT and CDR2 FQNNGV. The CDR3 is 15 residues long. The CDR3: CASSLNPMGRDEQFF. The CDR3 bases are TGTGCCAGCAGCCTGAACCCGATGGGACGTGACGAGCAGTTCTTC.

The V call is TRBV5-6, the J call TRBJ2-1, with 9 bases fitting TRBD2. The CDR3 sequence is 17 residues long. V was clipped by 5 bases and J by 0 bases; unmatched bases: 9. CDR1 and CDR2 (germline): SGHDT, YYEEEE. The CDR3 coding sequence is TGTGCCAGCAGGATTGGACTAGCGTCCAGCTCCTACAATGAGCAGTTCTTC. This codes for CASRIGLASSSYNEQFF.

This clonotype was detected a few times. The rearrangement joins TRBV4-3 to TRBJ2-2; D may be TRBD1 or TRBD2 (5 bases each). The CDR3 is made up of 18 amino acids. Germline values: CDR1 LGHNA, CDR2 YSLEER. V lost 0 bases and J lost 0, with 14 bases in between. The CDR3 bases are TGCGCCAGCAGCCAAGATCGTATTGGGGGACCGAACACCGGGGAGCTGTTTTTT. This codes for CASSQDRIGGPNTGELFF.

This clonotype came up a few times. The chain combines TRBV29-1 with TRBJ2-5; D gene uncertain. The CDR3 covers 11 residues. Trimming took off 3 bases at V and 4 bases at J, with 6 bases between the two ends. CDR1 SQVTM and CDR2 ANQGSEA come from the germline V gene. This CDR3 is CSVDRAETQYF. CDR3 sequence (DNA): TGCAGCGTTGATAGGGCAGAGACCCAGTACTTC.